Presented here are 26 T cell receptor beta chains from one specimen sequenced in a study of T cells in Graves' hyperthyroidism and ophthalmopathy. Amplified regions were TCR beta CDR3 sequences from RNA transcripts. First-round RT-PCR targeting the TCR CDR3 was performed with the HTBI primer set. MiXCR, run by TCRdb on the multiplex PCR reads, gives a single entry per CDR3 protein. This sample has roughly 800,000 distinct CDR3 sequences; 38% occur once, and the top ten carry approximately 10%. Specimen: blood. These receptor sequences come from a man in his late teens or twenties with Graves' hyperthyroidism.

The sample holds many counts of this clonotype. This chain joins TRBV20-1 and TRBJ1-1, with D maybe TRBD1 (5 bases). V lost 6 bases and J 6 bases, leaving 14 bases between the germline ends. The CDR3 contains 12 residues. CDR1 DFQATT and CDR2 SNEGSKA come from the germline V gene (reference sequence). The CDR3 protein is CSARDRSAEAFF. The CDR3 DNA reads as TGCAGTGCACGGGACCGCAGCGCTGAAGCTTTCTTT.

The chain joins TRBV5-1 to TRBJ1-4; 9 nucleotides match TRBD1. V was clipped by 3 bases and J by 3 bases; unmatched bases: 3. The V gene's germline CDR1 is SGHRS and CDR2 YFSETQ. The CDR3 is 15 amino acids. CDR3 in DNA: TGCGCCAGCAGCTGGGGACAGGGCGCTAATGAAAAACTGTTTTTT. Amino acids: CASSWGQGANEKLFF.

The V call is TRBV4-1, the J call TRBJ2-7; no firm D call. CDR3 length equals 16 residues. Trimming cost V 0 bases and J 4 bases, with 16 bases left between them. Germline values: CDR1 MGHRA, CDR2 YSYEKL. In DNA form, the CDR3 reads TGCGCCAGCAGCCAAGATCGTTGGGGATTGGGGTACGAGCAGTACTTC. Translating gives CASSQDRWGLGYEQYF.

This clonotype was seen at least ten times. This chain connects TRBV9 to TRBJ1-6, with a weak D call TRBD1 (5 bases). Germline V gene sequence: CDR1 SGDLS, CDR2 YYNGEE. The V end was cut by 4 bases, the J end by 9 bases, with 17 bases between. The CDR3 totals 15 residues. CDR3 sequence (DNA): TGTGCCAGCAGCCCAGCGGGGGGATTGGTTTCACCCCTCCACTTT. Translated, it gives CASSPAGGLVSPLHF.

This clonotype has only one observation. The chain employs TRBV7-2 and TRBJ2-7, with D uncertain. Germline lookup yields CDR1 SGHTA and CDR2 FQGNSA. V was pared by 3 bases and J by 2 bases, with 17 bases between. The CDR3 sequence is 16 residues long. Here the CDR3 reads CASSLQTGATTYEQYF. The CDR3 DNA is TGTGCCAGCAGCTTGCAGACTGGCGCCACTACCTACGAGCAGTACTTC.

This clonotype was observed many times. The rearrangement joins TRBV10-2 to TRBJ2-7; TRBD2 matches at 11 bases. The germline V gene encodes CDR1 WSHSY and CDR2 SAAADI. This CDR3 is built from 12 residues. The V and J ends lost 8 bases and 7 bases, in that order; junction bases with no gene match: 4. The CDR3 DNA follows: TGCGCCAGCTCCGGGACTAGCGGTGAGCAGTACTTC. Encoded protein: CASSGTSGEQYF.

This clonotype was found a few times. CDR3 sequence reads: CASSWGGAGELFF. The DNA for the CDR3 is TGTGCCAGCAGCTGGGGAGGGGCCGGGGAGCTGTTTTTT. The V gene is TRBV7-3, the J gene TRBJ2-2, with 7 bases matching TRBD2. The junction had 2 bases not matched to a gene; V was cut back by 4 bases and J by 6 bases. Germline CDR1 is SGHTA and CDR2 is FQGTGA. The CDR3 covers 13 residues.

Concerning this clonotype itself: The CDR3 carries no conserved terminal phenylalanine or tryptophan, so it likely arises from a read error. The DNA is omitted, as the CDR3 cannot be located on it reliably, and the CDR3 follows TCRdb's listing. V is TRBV5-1 and J is TRBJ1-1. A total of 9 residues make up the CDR3, ends included. The germline V gene has CDR1 SGHRS and CDR2 YFSETQ. The CDR3 protein is CASSLVVLI.

This clonotype was seen repeatedly, ten times or more. This chain links TRBV7-2 with TRBJ1-5; 11 bases map to TRBD1. The J segment lost 6 bases and the V segment lost 5 bases, leaving 6 bases of the junction unmatched. The CDR3 runs 15 residues. Germline V gene lookup returns CDR1 SGHTA and CDR2 FQGNSA. CDR3 loop: CASSPGTGGSQPQHF. The CDR3 DNA reads as TGTGCCAGCAGCCCCGGGACAGGGGGAAGTCAGCCCCAGCATTTT.

The chain recombines TRBV12-3 or TRBV12-4 with TRBJ1-2, with 7 nucleotides matching TRBD1. J lost 8 bases, V lost 6 bases, and 12 bases had no gene match. This CDR3 has 14 residues. This CDR3 reads CASSYGDRAGGYTF. DNA of the CDR3: TGTGCCAGCAGCTACGGAGACAGGGCGGGGGGCTACACCTTC.

This clonotype has ten or more counts. The genes are TRBV15 and TRBJ2-7; 8 nucleotides align to TRBD1. The CDR3 has 13 residues. Trimming cost V 1 base and J 5 bases; bases outside gene matches: 1. Germline CDR1 reads LNHNV; CDR2 reads YYDKDF (reference sequence). CDR3 amino acids: CATSRATGDEQYF. For the CDR3, the DNA is TGTGCCACCAGCAGAGCGACAGGGGACGAGCAGTACTTC.

This clonotype was found many times. This sequence joins TRBV29-1 and TRBJ2-6; 7 nucleotides align to TRBD2. The CDR3 spans 15 residues. The germline V gene has CDR1 SQVTM and CDR2 ANQGSEA. CDR3 sequence (DNA): TGCAGTGCTTGGGGGGGGAGCTCTGGGGCCAACGTCCTGACTTTC. It encodes CSAWGGSSGANVLTF.

This clonotype was found a few times. The chain combines TRBV9 with TRBJ2-7; 7 positions match TRBD2. The J segment lost 6 bases and the V segment lost 4 bases, leaving 13 bases of the junction unmatched. This CDR3 is built from 15 residues. Germline assignment: CDR1 SGDLS and CDR2 YYNGEE. The CDR3 DNA is TGTGCCAGCAGCCCTCGGACTAGAGCCGCTTGCGAGCAGTACTTC. Protein: CASSPRTRAACEQYF.

In this sample, this clonotype turned up a few times. The rearrangement links TRBV14 to TRBJ2-7; the D gene is possibly TRBD1 (5 bases). The germline V gene has CDR1 SGHDN and CDR2 FVKESK. Trimming removed 1 base from V and 3 bases from J, with 10 bases in between. The CDR3 has 14 amino acids. CDR3 bases: TGTGCCAGCAGCCAAGTCAACAGGATCTACGAGCAGTACTTC. Translation: CASSQVNRIYEQYF.

The V gene is TRBV9, the J gene TRBJ1-1; D is undetermined. V lost 4 bases, J lost 1 base, and 14 bases lay in between. Per the germline V gene, CDR1 is SGDLS and CDR2 is YYNGEE. CDR3 length: 15 residues. CDR3 sequence reads: CASSPPSSGNTEAFF. The CDR3, as DNA: TGTGCCAGCAGCCCCCCGTCGTCCGGGAACACTGAAGCTTTCTTT.

In regard to this clonotype: Just one base apart from a much larger clone, this may be a read error. The rearrangement links TRBV7-9 to TRBJ1-1; perhaps TRBD1 as D (6 bases). The germline V gene encodes CDR1 SEHNR and CDR2 FQNEAQ (reference sequence). With 5 bases removed from V and 6 bases from J, the gap between germline ends came to 13 bases. This CDR3 is 13 amino acids long. The CDR3 here is CASSPARGAEAFF. The CDR3 bases are TGTGCCAGCAGCCCTGCCAGGGGCGCTGAAGCTTTCTTT.

Details on this clonotype: One end of the junction fails to match germline, which may point to a read error. The chain combines TRBV11-2 with TRBJ1-1, with TRBD1 as a possible D gene (6 bases). Germline V gene sequence: CDR1 SGHAT, CDR2 FQNNGV. This CDR3 region has 16 residues. The CDR3 loop is CASSSHLGALNTEASF. For the CDR3, the DNA is TGTGCCAGCAGCTCCCACTTGGGGGCCCTGAACACTGAAGCTTCCTTT.

For the CDR3, the DNA is TGTGCCAGCAGCTCGGACAGGGGGCTTGGTAGCACTGAAGCTTTCTTT. It is translated as CASSSDRGLGSTEAFF. The chain recombines TRBV7-9 with TRBJ1-1, with 11 bases aligning to TRBD1. Germline lookup yields CDR1 SEHNR and CDR2 FQNEAQ (reference sequence). Germline trimming cut 4 bases from V and 4 bases from J; bases unmatched to any gene: 8. The CDR3 runs 16 residues.

This chain joins TRBV5-1 and TRBJ2-7; 7 bases fit TRBD1. This CDR3 comprises 15 residues. Germline CDR1 and CDR2: SGHRS and YFSETQ. Germline trimming cut 4 bases from V and 2 bases from J; bases unmatched to any gene: 9. Here the CDR3 reads CASSPARGTAYEQYF. The CDR3 DNA is TGCGCCAGCAGCCCAGCCCGTGGGACAGCCTACGAGCAGTACTTC.

This clonotype was detected a few times. This sequence joins TRBV19 and TRBJ1-2; 12 nucleotides align to TRBD1. Trimming removed 5 bases from V and 7 bases from J; junction bases left unmatched: 11. The CDR3 covers 16 residues. The germline gives CDR1 LNHDA, CDR2 SQIVND (reference sequence). The chain's CDR3 is CASSPDTGTGGTGYTF. In DNA, the CDR3 is TGTGCCAGTAGTCCAGACACCGGGACAGGGGGCACTGGCTACACCTTC.

This clonotype was counted many times. This chain uses TRBV13 with TRBJ1-5, with TRBD1 matching 7 bases. Trimming at V came to 3 bases and at J to 5 bases, leaving 4 bases not matched to a gene. CDR1 and CDR2 (germline): PRHDT, FYEKMQ (reference sequence). The CDR3 has 14 residues. The CDR3 protein is CASSFGRGDQPQHF. The CDR3 nucleotides read TGTGCCAGCAGCTTTGGCAGGGGGGATCAGCCCCAGCATTTT.

This clonotype came up once. The J gene is TRBJ2-5, the V gene TRBV5-4, with D perhaps TRBD1 (6 bases). Per germline, CDR1 SGHNT and CDR2 YYREEE (reference sequence). CDR3 length equals 12 residues. Trimming took off 7 bases at V and 0 bases at J, with 7 bases between the two ends. CDR3 bases: TGTGCCAGCGCAGGGGACCAAGAGACCCAGTACTTC. Protein product: CASAGDQETQYF.

The chain has TRBV3-1 and TRBJ1-1; no clear D. Germline CDR1 LGHDT, CDR2 YNNKEL (reference sequence). Between the trimmed V and J ends, which lost 1 base and 9 bases, there was a span of 9 bases. The CDR3 has 12 amino acids. The CDR3 sequence is CASSQVRRKAFF. CDR3 sequence (DNA): TGTGCCAGCAGCCAAGTTCGGAGGAAAGCTTTCTTT.

This clonotype was observed at least ten times. V and J are TRBV20-1 and TRBJ1-5; D is uncertain. This CDR3 is built from 13 residues. With 3 bases removed from V and 0 bases from J, the gap between germline ends came to 6 bases. Germline lookup yields CDR1 DFQATT and CDR2 SNEGSKA (reference sequence). CDR3 sequence reads: CSARLYSNQPQHF. CDR3 coding DNA: TGCAGTGCTAGGCTCTATAGCAATCAGCCCCAGCATTTT.

The chain employs TRBV10-3 and TRBJ2-6; perhaps TRBD2 as D (5 bases). The V end lost 6 bases, the J end lost 0 bases, and 6 bases lay between the germline ends. This CDR3 is built from 14 residues. Germline CDR1 is ENHRY and CDR2 is SYGVKD. This CDR3 is CAIRLVSGANVLTF. In DNA, the CDR3 is TGTGCCATCAGACTAGTCTCTGGGGCCAACGTCCTGACTTTC.

This chain links TRBV12-3 or TRBV12-4 with TRBJ1-1; D perhaps matches TRBD1 (6 bases). This CDR3 has 14 amino acids. The V end lost 4 bases, the J end lost 5 bases, and 14 bases lay between the germline ends. In DNA, the CDR3 is TGTGCCAGCAGTTACGGGACATCGGGGACTGAAGCTTTCTTT. This gives the protein CASSYGTSGTEAFF.